The 21 T cell receptor beta chains below all came from one sample that was sequenced in a study of blood T cells in healthy people across ages. PCR was performed a second time for roughly 6 to 12 cycles using a sample-barcoded 5' primer and a J-beta primer mix. TCRdb re-derived calls from the 5' RACE reads in MiXCR, one entry per CDR3 protein. The repertoire holds over 550,000 distinct CDR3 sequences, with about 30% as singletons. The sequenced material came from blood. The receptor set was obtained from a woman older than 75 in good health.

The chain recombines TRBV7-9 with TRBJ1-2; D gene uncertain. Germline lookup yields CDR1 SEHNR and CDR2 FQNEAQ (reference sequence). The CDR3 has 11 residues. Trimming took off 4 bases at V and 8 bases at J, with 8 bases between the two ends. The CDR3 loop is CASSSQPGYTF. In DNA form, the CDR3 reads TGTGCCAGCAGCTCCCAACCGGGCTACACCTTC.

A few counts support this clonotype. A much larger clone is a single base away; this may be a read error. Here the CDR3 DNA reads TGTGCCAGCAGCTCACCCAGGGGGCGCGAAGAGCAGTACTTC. Its protein is CASSSPRGREEQYF. The chain recombines TRBV11-2 with TRBJ2-7; TRBD1 aligns across 8 bases. The CDR3 contains 14 residues. Unmatched junction bases numbered 9, after V lost 4 bases and J lost 7 bases. Germline lookup yields CDR1 SGHAT and CDR2 FQNNGV.

This clonotype was recorded a few times. This sequence may be a read error, since a much larger clone differs from it by one base. This chain uses TRBV10-3 with TRBJ2-5, with 7 positions matching TRBD1. CDR1 is ENHRY, CDR2 SYGVKD, per germline. V shed 6 bases and J 5 bases; nucleotides not matched to a gene: 9. The CDR3 runs 14 residues. CDR3 region: CAISRDSQGETQYF. The CDR3 DNA reads TGTGCCATCAGCCGGGACAGCCAAGGCGAGACCCAGTACTTC.

Many counts were recorded for this clonotype. The CDR3 region has the DNA TGTGCCAGCAGCTTAAGGGGCGCCTATGGCTACACCTTC. Translating gives CASSLRGAYGYTF. The chain carries TRBV7-9 and TRBJ1-2, with a weak D call TRBD1 (5 bases). The germline V gene has CDR1 SEHNR and CDR2 FQNEAQ (reference sequence). Trimming cost V 2 bases and J 4 bases, with 8 bases left between them. The CDR3 totals 13 residues.

Concerning this clonotype: Given a much more abundant clone one base away, this may be a read error. The J gene is TRBJ2-7, the V gene TRBV7-2; D gene ambiguous. Germline CDR1 SGHTA, CDR2 FQGNSA. The CDR3 length is 14 residues. Trimming took off 1 base at V and 3 bases at J, with 10 bases between the two ends. The DNA for the CDR3 is TGTGCCAGCAGCTTAGAGTGGGGTTACTACGAGCAGTACTTC. Residues: CASSLEWGYYEQYF. Drawing the rest from reference TRBV7-2 and TRBJ2-7, the complete variable domain is GAGVSQSPSNKVTEKGKDVELRCDPISGHTALYWYRQSLGQGLEFLIYFQGNSAPDKSGLPSDRFSAERTGGSVSTLTIQRTQQEDSAVYLCASSLEWGYYEQYFGPGTRLTVT.

The sample holds many counts of this clonotype. V usage is TRBV6-6 and J usage is TRBJ1-5; the D is unclear. V dropped 2 bases and J dropped 5 bases, with 7 bases sitting between them. Germline lookup yields CDR1 MNHNY and CDR2 SVGAGI (reference sequence). This CDR3 comprises 13 residues. CDR3 nucleotide sequence: TGTGCCAGCAGTTACCCCGGAGATCAGCCCCAGCATTTT. Encoded protein: CASSYPGDQPQHF.

V gene TRBV7-9 combines with J gene TRBJ2-5; the D gene could be TRBD1 or TRBD2 (5 bases each). The J call is doubtful: the DNA matches TRBJ2-1 better. The germline V gene has CDR1 SEHNR and CDR2 FQNEAQ (reference sequence). This CDR3 is built from 15 residues. The CDR3 sequence: CASSLAGQVGETQFF. CDR3 nucleotides: TGTGCCAGCAGCTTAGCTGGCCAGGTAGGGGAGACCCAGTTCTTC.

The J gene is TRBJ1-1, the V gene TRBV20-1, with D tentatively TRBD1 (6 bases). Trimming cost V 0 bases and J 1 base, with 9 bases left between them. Germline loops: CDR1 DFQATT, CDR2 SNEGSKA (reference sequence). The length of the CDR3 is 14 residues. The CDR3 reads CSAREWGQNTEAFF. CDR3 DNA: TGCAGTGCTAGAGAATGGGGGCAGAACACTGAAGCTTTCTTT.

The table lists this clonotype with many counts. This chain connects TRBV4-2 to TRBJ1-2; 10 nucleotides align to TRBD1. V trimming: 3 bases; J trimming: 3 bases; junction bases outside the gene matches: 7. CDR1 is LGHNA and CDR2 is YNFKEQ in the germline V gene. The CDR3 totals 16 residues. CDR3 region: CASSHETGGRDYGYTF. The CDR3 coding sequence is TGTGCCAGCAGCCACGAGACAGGGGGCCGGGACTATGGCTACACCTTC.

With regard to this clonotype: A much larger clonotype is one base distant, so this may be a read error. The chain recombines TRBV20-1 with TRBJ1-5; the D gene is possibly TRBD1 (6 bases). The CDR3 sequence is 13 residues long. From germline, CDR1 is DFQATT and CDR2 SNEGSKA (reference sequence). The CDR3 region is CSAGGASNQPRHF. CDR3 in DNA: TGCAGTGCTGGGGGGGCTAGCAATCAGCCCCGGCATTTT.

Of note for this clonotype: This sequence may be a read error, since a much larger clone differs from it by one base. This sequence joins TRBV20-1 and TRBJ1-2; tentatively, D is TRBD1 (6 bases). CDR3 length: 12 amino acids. Germline assignment: CDR1 DFQATT and CDR2 SNEGSKA (reference sequence). The CDR3 DNA is TGCAGTGCCTCCAAGCAGGGGTATGTCTACACCTTC. This gives the protein CSASKQGYVYTF.

This clonotype has a handful of counts. The chain has TRBV12-3 or TRBV12-4 and TRBJ2-1; 11 positions agree with TRBD2. The CDR3 loop spans 15 amino acids. V lost 5 bases, J lost 9 bases, and 9 bases stayed unmatched. The CDR3 sequence: CASSEIAGGPGEQFF. The CDR3 DNA reads as TGTGCCAGCAGTGAAATAGCGGGAGGGCCCGGTGAGCAGTTCTTC.

This clonotype was observed at least ten times. The V and J genes are TRBV6-1 and TRBJ2-1; 8 positions match TRBD2. V gave up 0 bases and J gave up 5 bases; unmatched junction bases: 9. CDR3 length equals 17 residues. CDR1 and CDR2 (germline): MNHNS, SASEGT. The CDR3 DNA reads as TGTGCCAGCAGTGAAGCATTAAGAGCGGGGGTCGACAATGAGCAGTTCTTC. Protein: CASSEALRAGVDNEQFF.

The rearrangement joins TRBV7-2 to TRBJ2-5, with no clear D. The V end lost 1 base, the J end lost 4 bases, and 7 bases lay between the germline ends. The V gene's germline CDR1 is SGHTA and CDR2 FQGNSA. The CDR3 sequence is 13 residues long. DNA of the CDR3: TGTGCCAGCAGCTTAGAGGCAGGAGAGACCCAGTACTTC. Translating gives CASSLEAGETQYF. The full variable domain, in which reference TRBV7-2 and TRBJ2-5 provide the parts outside the CDR3, is GAGVSQSPSNKVTEKGKDVELRCDPISGHTALYWYRQSLGQGLEFLIYFQGNSAPDKSGLPSDRFSAERTGGSVSTLTIQRTQQEDSAVYLCASSLEAGETQYFGPGTRLLVL.

This clonotype was detected only a few times. The chain recombines TRBV9 with TRBJ1-4; the match to TRBD1 covers 9 bases. The CDR3 has 14 residues. Germline V gene lookup returns CDR1 SGDLS and CDR2 YYNGEE. V lost 2 bases to trimming and J lost 8 bases; unmatched junction nucleotides: 4. The chain's CDR3 is CASSVTGGREKLFF. The CDR3 DNA is TGTGCCAGCAGCGTCACAGGGGGCCGGGAAAAACTGTTTTTT.

This clonotype has at least ten counts. Since a much larger clone is just one base distant, this may be a read error. J is TRBJ2-5 and V is TRBV5-1; D is perhaps TRBD1 or TRBD2 (5 bases each). This CDR3 is 15 amino acids long. Trimming removed 1 base from V and 11 bases from J, with 21 bases in between. Germline V gene data show CDR1 as SGHRS and CDR2 as YFSETQ. Written as DNA, the CDR3 is TGCGCCAGCAGCTTGTCCGGGACGGCGAGTGGAAGACAGTACTTC. The encoded protein is CASSLSGTASGRQYF.

The V call is TRBV29-1, the J call TRBJ1-2; tentative D call: TRBD1 (6 bases). The CDR3 runs 15 residues. Trimming took 4 bases from V and 0 from J, leaving 15 bases between them. CDR1 is SQVTM and CDR2 is ANQGSEA in the germline V gene. The CDR3 here is CSVGDDRRSNYGYTF. CDR3 coding DNA: TGCAGCGTTGGGGACGACAGGCGATCTAACTATGGCTACACCTTC. Full variable domain (remainder filled in from reference TRBV29-1 and TRBJ1-2): SAVISQKPSRDICQRGTSLTIQCQVDSQVTMMFWYRQQPGQSLTLIATANQGSEATYESGFVIDKFPISRPNLTFSTLTVSNMSPEDSSIYLCSVGDDRRSNYGYTFGSGTRLTVV.

Ten or more counts support this clonotype. The chain carries TRBV7-9 and TRBJ1-5; D remains ambiguous. V gave up 5 bases and J gave up 6 bases, with 14 bases separating them. The length of the CDR3 is 14 residues. Germline CDR1 reads SEHNR; CDR2 reads FQNEAQ (reference sequence). Written as DNA, the CDR3 is TGTGCCAGCAGCCTATACAGTGTAAGTCAGCCCCAGCATTTT. Translating it yields CASSLYSVSQPQHF.

The rearrangement links TRBV7-2 to TRBJ2-5; D might be TRBD2 (5 bases). Judging by the DNA end, TRBJ2-7 fits better; the J call may be wrong. Germline lookup yields CDR1 SGHTA and CDR2 FQGNSA. This CDR3 region has 15 residues. The CDR3 protein is CASSPRASPGDEQYF. The CDR3 coding sequence is TGTGCCAGCAGCCCGAGGGCCTCACCCGGGGACGAGCAGTACTTC.

The chain recombines TRBV5-1 with TRBJ1-2; D not certain. Trimming took off 4 bases at V and 4 bases at J, with 14 bases between the two ends. The CDR3 runs 14 residues. Germline CDR1 and CDR2: SGHRS and YFSETQ. CDR3: CASSPGGVGYGYTF. For the CDR3, the DNA is TGCGCCAGCAGCCCTGGCGGGGTGGGCTATGGCTACACCTTC.

The chain recombines TRBV28 with TRBJ1-1; 7 bases agree with TRBD1. J gave up 7 bases and V 6 bases, and 14 bases lay outside the gene matches. CDR3 length: 15 residues. Per the germline V gene, CDR1 is MDHEN and CDR2 is SYDVKM. The CDR3 reads CASSRRPGTAREAFF. CDR3 coding DNA: TGTGCCAGCAGCCGTAGACCCGGGACAGCCCGTGAAGCTTTCTTT.